These 5 T cell receptor beta chains were sequenced from one sample in a study of blood T cell repertoires in COVID-19. Sequencing used immunoSEQ multiplex PCR; TCRdb keeps in-frame clones, though not all of them. Of about 97,000 clones in the sample, around 90% are singletons; the top ten hold around 2%. Specimen: peripheral blood. The receptors here all came from a man aged 45 to 65 with COVID-19, enrolled during active disease.

This clone has only one observation. The chain recombines TRBV4-2 with TRBJ2-5; 7 nucleotides agree with TRBD2. Germline V gene sequence: CDR1 LGHNA, CDR2 YNFKEQ. V lost 0 bases to trimming and J lost 3 bases; unmatched junction nucleotides: 1. This CDR3 has 14 amino acids. The DNA of the CDR3 is TGTGCCAGCAGCCAAGATGGGGGGGAAGAGACCCAGTACTTC. Its protein is CASSQDGGEETQYF.

V usage is TRBV2 and J usage is TRBJ1-5, with D perhaps TRBD1 (5 bases). Trimming took off 1 base at V and 4 bases at J, with 5 bases between the two ends. CDR1 is SNHLY, CDR2 FYNNEI, per germline. The CDR3 sequence is 13 residues long. The CDR3 DNA sequence: TGTGCCAGCAGTGAAGAGGGGAATCAGCCCCAGCATTTT. This sequence encodes CASSEEGNQPQHF.

This clone is a singleton in its sample. In DNA form, the CDR3 reads TGTGCCAGCAGTTCCCCCGGGACAGGACGGCACGAGCAGTACTTC. This translates into CASSSPGTGRHEQYF. The chain employs TRBV6-2 or TRBV6-3 and TRBJ2-7; TRBD1 agrees at 8 bases. The germline CDR1 and CDR2 sequences are MNHEY and SVGEGT. The trim removed 4 bases at V and 5 bases at J, leaving 10 bases unmatched. The CDR3 is made up of 15 amino acids.

The V and J genes are TRBV4-1 and TRBJ1-2; TRBD1 is a possible D gene (5 bases). CDR1 MGHRA and CDR2 YSYEKL come from the germline V gene. The V gene lost 4 bases and the J gene lost 4 bases, with 16 bases spanning the gap. The CDR3 contains 15 residues. CDR3 amino acids: CASSPLSREPYGYTF. The CDR3 DNA is TGCGCCAGCAGCCCTCTGAGCAGGGAACCCTATGGCTACACCTTC.

In this sample, this clone turned up once. V gene TRBV5-4 combines with J gene TRBJ2-7; TRBD1 matches at 8 bases. Trimming removed 0 bases from V and 3 bases from J; junction bases left unmatched: 5. Germline-derived CDR1 and CDR2 are SGHNT and YYREEE (reference sequence). The CDR3 extends over 15 amino acids. The CDR3 DNA reads TGTGCCAGCAGCTTGGCCAACAGGGGGAACTACGAGCAGTACTTC. Amino acid sequence: CASSLANRGNYEQYF.